This T cell receptor beta chain was obtained from a study of CD8+ T cells in alopecia areata. General study points: Scalp samples also yield sequences of resident alphabeta T cells from normal skin.

Sequencing used cDNA as its template, made by extracting RNA and reverse transcribing it. Using immunoSEQ multiplex PCR, the repertoire was profiled, and TCRdb retains in-frame clones only, with some absent. The record shows 200,000 to 300,000 clones for this sample, with no singletons present. Worth noting for this clone: What it binds is not known. The genes are named according to mouse.

Researchers sorted pooled cutaneous lymph node cells on the basis of CD4, CD8alpha, NKG2D, NKG2ACE and other markers. This sequence was found in a C3H/HeJ mouse with alopecia areata. The MHC haplotype of this mouse line is H2-k. Material for sequencing was CD4+ T cells sorted from a lymph node.

This CDR3 is CASRTGGQNTLYF. CDR3 DNA, as far as it was read: TGTGCCAGCAGAACTGGGGGTCAAAAC. This chain joins TRBV19 and TRBJ2-4; 7 bases are a match to TRBD2. The CDR3 goes on 4 residues after the read ends, and that part is filled in from the germline J gene. Germline CDR1 and CDR2: FNHDT and SITEND (reference sequence). CDR3 length: 13 residues. V dropped 5 bases and J dropped 1; count of bases not matched to a gene: 1. Variable domain in full (rest from reference TRBV19 and TRBJ2-4): GGIITQTPKFLIGQEGQKLTLKCQQNFNHDTMYWYRQDSGKGLRLIYYSITENDLQKGDLSEGYDASREKKSSFSLTVTSAQKNEMAVFLCASRTGGQNTLYFGAGTRLSVL.